These 28 T cell receptor beta chains came from one sample sequenced in a study of cytomegalovirus exposure and HLA in healthy donors. The PCR employed 60 Vbeta primers together with 13 Jbeta primers. Sequencing was performed with immunoSEQ multiplex PCR; in TCRdb, only in-frame clones are kept and a portion is missing. The repertoire holds 80,000 to 100,000 clones, with around three quarters as singletons. Sequencing used PBMCs. The receptors were gathered from a man aged 25 to 40 in good health and CMV-seronegative.

V is TRBV6-4 and J is TRBJ1-2; D remains ambiguous. The CDR3 spans 13 residues. V lost 6 bases to trimming and J lost 8 bases, with 16 bases between them. Germline V gives CDR1 MRHNA, CDR2 SNTAGT. The DNA for the CDR3 is TGTGCCAGCAGCGAGGGCCTCGGCGGGGGCTACACCTTC. It is translated as CASSEGLGGGYTF.

The V gene is TRBV7-2, the J gene TRBJ2-1, with D possibly matching TRBD2 (7 bases). Germline CDR1 SGHTA, CDR2 FQGNSA. The CDR3 has 13 residues. V lost 5 bases to trimming and J lost 6 bases, with 11 bases between them. The CDR3 region is CASSGRGGNEQFF. The CDR3 DNA is TGTGCCAGCAGCGGTAGGGGGGGCAATGAGCAGTTCTTC.

This clone is termed medium-sized (0.01 to 0.1%). The V call is TRBV6-4, the J call TRBJ2-1; 10 bases map to TRBD2. Germline CDR1 MRHNA, CDR2 SNTAGT. V lost 3 bases, J lost 4 bases, and 6 bases stayed unmatched. The CDR3 totals 16 residues. The CDR3 loop reads CASSESGTSAYNEQFF. In nucleotides, the CDR3 is TGTGCCAGCAGTGAGAGTGGGACTAGCGCATACAATGAGCAGTTCTTC.

The gene calls are TRBV7-9 and TRBJ1-4, with 7 bases matching TRBD1. V was pared by 5 bases and J by 5 bases, with 5 bases of the junction left unmatched. Germline V gene data show CDR1 as SEHNR and CDR2 as FQNEAQ (reference sequence). The length of the CDR3 is 14 residues. Here the CDR3 reads CASSAGTDNEKLFF. DNA of the CDR3: TGTGCCAGCAGCGCCGGGACAGACAATGAAAAACTGTTTTTT.

The gene calls are TRBV18 and TRBJ1-1, with 10 bases fitting TRBD1. After removal of 2 bases from V and 0 bases from J, the junction contained 9 bases not matched to a gene. The CDR3 runs to 18 residues. The germline CDR1 and CDR2 sequences are KGHSH and LQKENI. The CDR3 nucleotides are TGTGCCAGCTCACCATTTTTCGGGACAGGGGAATTGAACACTGAAGCTTTCTTT. It yields the protein CASSPFFGTGELNTEAFF.

The rearrangement uses TRBV28 and TRBJ1-5; D is undetermined. V lost 8 bases and J lost 9, with 17 bases in between. CDR3 size: 13 residues. Per the germline V gene, CDR1 is MDHEN and CDR2 is SYDVKM. The CDR3 loop is CASETLEGRPQHF. The CDR3, as DNA: TGTGCCAGCGAGACTCTCGAGGGTCGGCCCCAGCATTTT.

The V gene is TRBV7-8, the J gene TRBJ2-2, with 11 bases that match TRBD2. V was pared by 8 bases and J by 5 bases, with 7 bases of the junction left unmatched. The CDR3 covers 15 residues. Germline lookup yields CDR1 SGHVS and CDR2 FQNEAQ. As DNA, the CDR3 is TGTGCCAGCGCCCCGGGACTAGCGGCGACCGGGGAGCTGTTTTTT. Residues: CASAPGLAATGELFF.

The chain recombines TRBV29-1 with TRBJ2-7, with D possibly being TRBD2 (6 bases). CDR3 length: 13 amino acids. Per the germline V gene, CDR1 is SQVTM and CDR2 is ANQGSEA. V gave up 4 bases and J gave up 0 bases, with 10 bases separating them. The CDR3 nucleotides read TGCAGCGTTGCTCGGGGGACCTCCTACGAGCAGTACTTC. It is translated as CSVARGTSYEQYF.

This chain joins TRBV25-1 and TRBJ2-5; 11 bases map to TRBD1. Unmatched junction bases numbered 7, after V lost 6 bases and J lost 4 bases. This CDR3 comprises 15 residues. Germline V CDR1 and CDR2: MGHDK, SYGVNS. CDR3 DNA: TGTGCCAGCAGACCCCCCGGGACAGGGGGAGAGACCCAGTACTTC. As protein: CASRPPGTGGETQYF.

This clone is medium-sized. The DNA of the CDR3 is TGTGCCAGCAGTGCCAACCCTAGCGGGGGAGAAGAGCAGTTCTTC. It is translated as CASSANPSGGEEQFF. The chain couples TRBV6-4 to TRBJ2-1; 10 bases are shared with TRBD2. Germline assignment: CDR1 MRHNA and CDR2 SNTAGT. The CDR3 has 15 amino acids. V shed 4 bases and J 10 bases; nucleotides not matched to a gene: 10.

This clone was detected only a few times. The chain recombines TRBV5-5 with TRBJ1-5, with 8 bases fitting TRBD1. CDR3 length equals 16 residues. Germline V gene lookup returns CDR1 SGHKS and CDR2 YYEKEE (reference sequence). The V and J ends lost 4 bases and 4 bases, in that order; junction bases with no gene match: 10. The CDR3 DNA reads TGTGCCAGCAGCGAGGGCGACAGGGGCCCTAATCAGCCCCAGCATTTT. This encodes CASSEGDRGPNQPQHF.

This chain links TRBV25-1 with TRBJ2-3, with 7 bases that match TRBD2. CDR3 size: 16 residues. The germline gives CDR1 MGHDK, CDR2 SYGVNS. With 10 bases clipped from V and 3 bases from J, the junction kept 16 bases outside the gene matches. The CDR3 here is CAIPSGEGRVTDTQYF. As DNA, the CDR3 is TGTGCCATCCCTTCGGGGGAGGGTCGGGTGACAGATACGCAGTATTTT.

J is TRBJ2-2 and V is TRBV30; no reliable D call. Germline V gene sequence: CDR1 GTSNPN, CDR2 SVGIG (reference sequence). This CDR3 spans 14 amino acids. Trimming removed 7 bases at V and 0 bases at J, with 12 bases between. The CDR3 loop is CASPRTTNTGELFF. For the CDR3, the DNA is TGTGCCTCCCCGCGTACGACGAACACCGGGGAGCTGTTTTTT.

This chain connects TRBV12-2 to TRBJ1-2; TRBD1 was called by the table and not checked on the DNA. TRBV12-2 is listed as a pseudogene. The CDR3 extends over 15 amino acids. This CDR3 is CASRLERQGALGYTF. Here the CDR3 DNA reads TGTGCAAGTCGCTTAGAAAGGCAGGGGGCGCTTGGCTACACCTTC.

The gene calls are TRBV2 and TRBJ2-7; unclear D gene. CDR3 size: 10 residues. The germline V gene encodes CDR1 SNHLY and CDR2 FYNNEI. V was cut by 6 bases and J by 4 bases, with 4 bases left in between. CDR3 residues: CASSLYEQYF. The CDR3 DNA reads as TGTGCCAGCAGCCTTTACGAGCAGTACTTC.

CDR3: CASSPGGVLYTDTQYF. The CDR3 bases are TGTGCCAGCTCACCAGGAGGGGTCCTCTACACAGATACGCAGTATTTT. V is TRBV18 and J is TRBJ2-3, with a possible D match to TRBD2 (6 bases). V was pared by 2 bases and J by 2 bases, with 14 bases between. CDR3 length: 16 residues. The germline CDR1 and CDR2 sequences are KGHSH and LQKENI.

The V gene is TRBV19, the J gene TRBJ1-2, with 9 bases matching TRBD1. The CDR3 has 15 amino acids. From germline, CDR1 is LNHDA and CDR2 SQIVND (reference sequence). Losses at the gene ends were 5 bases for V and 8 bases for J; bases not matched to a gene: 12. CDR3 in DNA: TGTGCCAGTAGTTCCCGCGGACAGGGGACTTGGGGCTACACCTTC. This sequence encodes CASSSRGQGTWGYTF.

V usage is TRBV7-8 and J usage is TRBJ2-1; TRBD1 might be the D (6 bases). The germline CDR1 and CDR2 sequences are SGHVS and FQNEAQ. Trimming removed 2 bases at V and 10 bases at J, with 15 bases between. There are 14 residues in the CDR3. The CDR3 region is CASSLRQAHGEQFF. As DNA, the CDR3 is TGTGCCAGCAGCTTAAGACAGGCCCATGGGGAGCAGTTCTTC.

CDR3 in amino acids: CASSYGTLGTDTQYF. The CDR3 region has the DNA TGTGCCAGCAGTTACGGGACATTAGGCACAGATACGCAGTATTTT. V gene TRBV6-6 combines with J gene TRBJ2-3, with D possibly matching TRBD1 (6 bases). Trimming left V 2 bases short and J 1 base short, with 10 bases between. CDR1 and CDR2 (germline): MNHNY, SVGAGI (reference sequence). The CDR3 extends over 15 amino acids.

This sequence joins TRBV6-5 and TRBJ2-7, with 7 bases lining up with TRBD2. Losses at the gene ends were 2 bases for V and 3 bases for J; bases not matched to a gene: 1. This CDR3 contains 13 residues. The germline CDR1 and CDR2 sequences are MNHEY and SVGAGI. The CDR3 here is CASSYGRVYEQYF. The CDR3, as DNA: TGTGCCAGCAGTTACGGGAGGGTCTACGAGCAGTACTTC.

The chain couples TRBV11-2 to TRBJ1-1, with 7 bases that match TRBD1. This CDR3 region has 14 residues. Germline loops: CDR1 SGHAT, CDR2 FQNNGV. J gave up 5 bases and V 4 bases, and 7 bases lay outside the gene matches. CDR3 bases: TGTGCCAGCAGCTACACCTCAGGGGGAACTGAAGCTTTCTTT. Protein product: CASSYTSGGTEAFF.

The chain combines TRBV7-9 with TRBJ2-3; 7 nucleotides match TRBD1. J was trimmed by 1 base and V by 8 bases; bases with no gene match: 9. The CDR3 totals 15 residues. Germline loops: CDR1 SEHNR, CDR2 FQNEAQ (reference sequence). The CDR3 is CASAPFGQGTDTQYF. CDR3 nucleotides: TGTGCCAGCGCCCCCTTTGGACAGGGCACAGATACGCAGTATTTT. Looking up the rest from reference TRBV7-9 and TRBJ2-3 gives the full variable domain: DTGVSQNPRHKITKRGQNVTFRCDPISEHNRLYWYRQTLGQGPEFLTYFQNEAQLEKSRLLSDRFSAERPKGSFSTLEIQRTEQGDSAMYLCASAPFGQGTDTQYFGPGTRLTVL.

The V gene is TRBV5-4, the J gene TRBJ2-1, with D perhaps TRBD2 (6 bases). The V end was cut by 3 bases, the J end by 8 bases, with 18 bases between. This CDR3 contains 15 residues. Per germline, CDR1 SGHNT and CDR2 YYREEE (reference sequence). For the CDR3, the DNA is TGTGCCAGCAGCTCGCTGGCGGGGTCCGGGGATGAGCAGTTCTTC. Translating gives CASSSLAGSGDEQFF.

V gene TRBV9 combines with J gene TRBJ1-1, with 8 bases that match TRBD1. This CDR3 spans 15 amino acids. Germline assignment: CDR1 SGDLS and CDR2 YYNGEE. V dropped 4 bases and J dropped 9; count of bases not matched to a gene: 14. CDR3 residues: CASSPQTGGRDKAFF. In nucleotides, the CDR3 is TGTGCCAGCAGCCCGCAAACAGGGGGTAGGGATAAAGCTTTCTTT.

V gene TRBV6-6 combines with J gene TRBJ2-1; 9 bases are a match to TRBD1. J lost 6 bases, V lost 5 bases, and 5 bases had no gene match. The V gene's germline CDR1 is MNHNY and CDR2 SVGAGI (reference sequence). CDR3 size: 14 residues. The chain's CDR3 is CASSGTGFINEQFF. The DNA for the CDR3 is TGTGCCAGCAGTGGGACAGGGTTTATCAATGAGCAGTTCTTC.

The chain employs TRBV19 and TRBJ2-7; D is possibly TRBD1 (6 bases). Deletions cut 7 bases from V and 6 bases from J, with 25 bases between. Looked up from germline, CDR1 is LNHDA and CDR2 is SQIVND (reference sequence). The CDR3 is 16 amino acids. In nucleotides, the CDR3 is TGTGCCAGTAACACTCTGACCCCGGGACACGTGGGCGAGCAGTACTTC. Its protein is CASNTLTPGHVGEQYF. Drawing the rest from reference TRBV19 and TRBJ2-7, the complete variable domain is DGGITQSPKYLFRKEGQNVTLSCEQNLNHDAMYWYRQDPGQGLRLIYYSQIVNDFQKGDIAEGYSVSREKKESFPLTVTSAQKNPTAFYLCASNTLTPGHVGEQYFGPGTRLTVT.

This clone was seen once. The V gene is TRBV7-2, the J gene TRBJ2-7; D is perhaps TRBD2 (6 bases). The CDR3 contains 18 residues. Trimming took off 4 bases at V and 3 bases at J, with 25 bases between the two ends. Germline CDR1 is SGHTA and CDR2 is FQGNSA. Here the CDR3 DNA reads TGTGCCAGCAGCTCGGTTCGCCAAGACGGCCGGGACTTCTACGAGCAGTACTTC. Translated: CASSSVRQDGRDFYEQYF.

The CDR3 coding sequence is TGTGCCAGTAGTATCACCGGGACAGGGGATGAAAAACTGTTTTTT. Translating gives CASSITGTGDEKLFF. This rearrangement joins TRBV19 to TRBJ1-4; 10 bases line up with TRBD1. V lost 3 bases, J lost 6 bases, and 4 bases stayed unmatched. Germline lookup yields CDR1 LNHDA and CDR2 SQIVND (reference sequence). The CDR3 contains 15 residues.